Following are 25 T cell receptor beta chains from one sample sequenced in a study of cytomegalovirus exposure and HLA in healthy donors. Use of 60 Vbeta and 13 Jbeta primers characterized the PCR. This table comes from immunoSEQ multiplex PCR, and its TCRdb copy is limited to in-frame clones, with some not included. The sample carries 200,000 to 250,000 clones, 80% to 85% recorded once. Source material: PBMCs. These receptors were obtained from a boy aged 2-9 years in good health and CMV-seronegative.

The rearrangement joins TRBV7-2 to TRBJ2-5; 12 bases match TRBD2. The CDR3 contains 15 residues. J lost 4 bases, V lost 6 bases, and 6 bases had no gene match. Germline lookup yields CDR1 SGHTA and CDR2 FQGNSA. CDR3 DNA sequence: TGTGCCAGCAGTCAGAGACTAGCGGGAGCAGAGACCCAGTACTTC. Residues: CASSQRLAGAETQYF.

The rearrangement joins TRBV2 to TRBJ2-7; 8 positions match TRBD2. CDR1 and CDR2 (germline): SNHLY, FYNNEI. This CDR3 region has 14 residues. The V segment lost 8 bases and the J segment 0 bases; nucleotides outside the gene matches: 6. The CDR3 DNA is TGTGCCAGCGGTCGACTAGCGAACTCCTACGAGCAGTACTTC. Its translation is CASGRLANSYEQYF.

This rearrangement joins TRBV6-1 to TRBJ2-2, with 8 bases aligning to TRBD2. The ends lost 2 bases at V and 4 bases at J; junction bases unmatched: 6. Germline lookup yields CDR1 MNHNS and CDR2 SASEGT. The CDR3 length is 16 residues. CDR3: CASSELREASTGELFF. CDR3 bases: TGTGCCAGCAGTGAATTGCGGGAGGCCTCCACCGGGGAGCTGTTTTTT.

The chain has TRBV2 and TRBJ1-2; D not certain. Germline loops: CDR1 SNHLY, CDR2 FYNNEI. V shed 9 bases and J shed 2 bases, with 13 bases lying between them. This CDR3 comprises 13 residues. CDR3 in DNA: TGTGCCAGACCAACGACACACAACTATGGCTACACCTTC. Its protein product is CARPTTHNYGYTF.

This rearrangement joins TRBV2 to TRBJ1-1; possible D gene TRBD1, 6 bases. Per germline, CDR1 SNHLY and CDR2 FYNNEI. The V and J ends lost 5 bases and 5 bases respectively, with 12 bases between them. This CDR3 contains 13 residues. In DNA, the CDR3 is TGTGCCAGCAGTTTGGACAGCGAAACTGAAGCTTTCTTT. This encodes CASSLDSETEAFF.

The genes are TRBV7-8 and TRBJ2-3; 13 positions match TRBD2. The CDR3 length is 18 residues. Germline V CDR1 and CDR2: SGHVS, FQNEAQ. V lost 0 bases, J lost 1 base, and 4 bases stayed unmatched. The DNA for the CDR3 is TGTGCCAGCAGCTTAGCAACTAGCGGGGGGGCTGGCACAGATACGCAGTATTTT. It encodes CASSLATSGGAGTDTQYF.

The V call is TRBV30, the J call TRBJ2-3, with no clear D. The CDR3 consists of 14 residues. V shed 3 bases and J shed 0 bases, with 10 bases lying between them. Germline V lookup: CDR1 GTSNPN, CDR2 SVGIG (reference sequence). The CDR3 spells CAWRMRLSTDTQYF. CDR3 coding DNA: TGTGCCTGGAGAATGCGCTTAAGCACAGATACGCAGTATTTT.

V is TRBV12-5 and J is TRBJ2-1; no clear D. Deletions cut 0 bases from V and 6 bases from J, with 15 bases between. Germline V gene data show CDR1 as LGHNT and CDR2 as FRNRAP. This CDR3 contains 16 residues. CDR3: CASGLVATDISNEQFF. The CDR3 region has the DNA TGTGCTAGTGGTTTGGTAGCGACGGATATATCCAATGAGCAGTTCTTC.

Here the CDR3 DNA reads TGTGCCAGCAGTTTCGGGACTAGCGGGAAAGAGACCCAGTACTTC. Its protein is CASSFGTSGKETQYF. The genes are TRBV27 and TRBJ2-5, with TRBD2 identical over 13 bases. Germline CDR1 is MNHEY and CDR2 is SMNVEV (reference sequence). V shed 3 bases and J 3 bases; nucleotides not matched to a gene: 1. This CDR3 contains 15 residues.

The genes are TRBV9 and TRBJ2-5; 9 nucleotides line up with TRBD2. With 0 bases clipped from V and 4 bases from J, the junction kept 7 bases outside the gene matches. Germline V CDR1 and CDR2: SGDLS, YYNGEE. The CDR3 spans 16 residues. CDR3 protein: CASSVGAGGAIETQYF. The CDR3, as DNA: TGTGCCAGCAGCGTAGGTGCGGGGGGGGCCATAGAGACCCAGTACTTC.

The rearrangement links TRBV6-1 to TRBJ2-5; 7 nucleotides match TRBD1. With V trimmed by 6 bases and J by 4 bases, 8 bases remained unmatched. The CDR3 runs 14 residues. Germline V gene sequence: CDR1 MNHNS, CDR2 SASEGT. The CDR3 spells CASRRTTGVETQYF. For the CDR3, the DNA is TGTGCCAGCAGGCGCACAACAGGGGTAGAGACCCAGTACTTC.

The J gene is TRBJ2-1, the V gene TRBV5-6; 7 bases line up with TRBD2. This CDR3 spans 14 amino acids. The junction had 8 bases not matched to a gene; V was cut back by 2 bases and J by 9 bases. The germline CDR1 and CDR2 sequences are SGHDT and YYEEEE. DNA for the CDR3: TGTGCCAGCAGCTTAAAGTTAGCGGGTGGTGAGCAGTTCTTC. Translated: CASSLKLAGGEQFF.

In its sample, this clone was seen a few times. The J gene is TRBJ1-1, the V gene TRBV7-8; 7 bases match TRBD1. There are 14 residues in the CDR3. The trim removed 4 bases at V and 4 bases at J, leaving 6 bases unmatched. Germline assignment: CDR1 SGHVS and CDR2 FQNEAQ. The CDR3 DNA reads TGTGCCAGCAGCTCCCACAGGGGAATCACTGAAGCTTTCTTT. It specifies CASSSHRGITEAFF.

This rearrangement joins TRBV5-1 to TRBJ2-5; 15 bases agree with TRBD2. With V trimmed by 0 bases and J by 5 bases, 17 bases remained unmatched. Germline assignment: CDR1 SGHRS and CDR2 YFSETQ. This CDR3 contains 21 residues. The DNA of the CDR3 is TGCGCCAGCAGCTTGGTTGGGCCCCCGGGACTAGCGGGAGGTTCGGGCGAGACCCAGTACTTC. Its protein product is CASSLVGPPGLAGGSGETQYF.

The chain has TRBV11-2 and TRBJ1-5; 11 nucleotides line up with TRBD1. Germline V CDR1 and CDR2: SGHAT, FQNNGV. The CDR3 runs to 15 residues. J gave up 9 bases and V 5 bases, and 9 bases lay outside the gene matches. CDR3 nucleotide sequence: TGTGCCAGCAGCCCCGCCGGGACAGGGGGTAGGCCCCAGCATTTT. Translating gives CASSPAGTGGRPQHF.

The V call is TRBV27, the J call TRBJ1-6; no reliable D call. The ends were cut back, 3 bases at V and 8 bases at J, with 14 bases in the middle. The CDR3 is made up of 15 amino acids. Germline assignment: CDR1 MNHEY and CDR2 SMNVEV (reference sequence). The DNA for the CDR3 is TGTGCCAGCAGTTTGGGCAGATTATCCTATTCACCCCTCCACTTT. This encodes CASSLGRLSYSPLHF.

This clone was seen more than once but under ten times. V gene TRBV6-6 combines with J gene TRBJ1-4; D possibly corresponds to TRBD1 (5 bases). The germline V gene encodes CDR1 MNHNY and CDR2 SVGAGI (reference sequence). The germline V and J ends were trimmed by 7 bases and 3 bases, with 15 bases remaining between them. The CDR3 has 15 amino acids. The CDR3 sequence: CASTSNRRSNEKLFF. In DNA form, the CDR3 reads TGTGCCAGCACCTCCAACAGGCGGTCTAATGAAAAACTGTTTTTT.

The chain recombines TRBV7-9 with TRBJ1-1; D unclear. CDR1 is SEHNR, CDR2 FQNEAQ, per germline (reference sequence). The CDR3 is 15 amino acids. V dropped 0 bases and J dropped 3 bases, with 11 bases sitting between them. CDR3 amino acids: CASSLAGLGDTEAFF. CDR3 sequence (DNA): TGTGCCAGCAGCTTAGCAGGTCTCGGGGACACTGAAGCTTTCTTT.

This chain's CDR3 is CASSLGIGLGGYGYTF. The CDR3 DNA is TGTGCCAGCAGCTTAGGCATCGGTTTAGGAGGCTATGGCTACACCTTC. This rearrangement joins TRBV13 to TRBJ1-2; D unclear. CDR1 and CDR2 (germline): PRHDT, FYEKMQ (reference sequence). The CDR3 consists of 16 residues. V dropped 0 bases and J dropped 4 bases, with 15 bases sitting between them.

This chain joins TRBV28 and TRBJ1-5; possibly TRBD1 for D (5 bases). The V end was cut by 5 bases, the J end by 6 bases, with 17 bases between. The germline CDR1 and CDR2 sequences are MDHEN and SYDVKM. This CDR3 has 15 amino acids. The CDR3 loop is CASSPRRGLGQPQHF. DNA for the CDR3: TGTGCCAGCAGTCCTCGTAGGGGTCTAGGTCAGCCCCAGCATTTT.

The chain combines TRBV19 with TRBJ2-5; 8 bases map to TRBD2. Germline V lookup: CDR1 LNHDA, CDR2 SQIVND (reference sequence). The CDR3 totals 15 residues. V shed 5 bases and J 0 bases; nucleotides not matched to a gene: 5. For the CDR3, the DNA is TGTGCCAGTAGTGCCGGCGGGGGGTACCAAGAGACCCAGTACTTC. Amino acids: CASSAGGGYQETQYF.

This clone was recorded once. Germline and junction disagree at one end, which may indicate a read error. This chain joins TRBV25-1 and TRBJ2-4, with 8 bases identical to TRBD1. This CDR3 has 14 amino acids. Germline CDR1 MGHDK, CDR2 SYGVNS. This CDR3 reads CASSGPDRGSLAGF. The CDR3 DNA follows: TGTGCCAGCAGTGGCCCTGACAGGGGCTCGCTTGCCGGCTTC.

The table lists this clone with a few counts. The genes are TRBV4-1 and TRBJ2-1; TRBD2 matches at 9 bases. Germline V gives CDR1 MGHRA, CDR2 YSYEKL. CDR3 length: 16 amino acids. The junction had 10 bases not matched to a gene; V was cut back by 4 bases and J by 6 bases. The CDR3 reads CASSPRSGRLGNEQFF. Written as DNA, the CDR3 is TGCGCCAGCAGCCCCAGAAGCGGGAGGCTTGGCAATGAGCAGTTCTTC.

The chain employs TRBV2 and TRBJ1-4, with a tentative D call TRBD1 (6 bases). CDR3 length: 15 amino acids. Germline V lookup: CDR1 SNHLY, CDR2 FYNNEI. V lost 6 bases and J lost 8, with 19 bases in between. The CDR3 sequence: CASRVPGTRGEKLFF. CDR3 sequence (DNA): TGTGCCAGCAGAGTTCCCGGGACAAGAGGGGAAAAACTGTTTTTT.

The chain has TRBV2 and TRBJ2-7, with D perhaps matching TRBD2 (5 bases). V lost 6 bases to trimming and J lost 4 bases, with 13 bases between them. The CDR3 runs 13 residues. CDR1 and CDR2 from the germline V gene are SNHLY and FYNNEI. The CDR3 sequence is CASSRDYSYEQYF. For the CDR3, the DNA is TGTGCCAGCAGCCGGGATTACTCTTACGAGCAGTACTTC.